Presented here are 5 T cell receptor beta chains from one specimen sequenced in a study of blood T cell repertoires in COVID-19. Libraries were prepared by immunoSEQ multiplex PCR; TCRdb keeps only in-frame clonotypes and omits some of them. The data show about 160,000 clones, 85% to 95% seen once. Material for sequencing was peripheral blood. Receptor source: a woman between 45 and 65 years old with acute or convalescent COVID-19.

The rearrangement joins TRBV30 to TRBJ2-1, with TRBD2 matching 10 bases. This CDR3 has 14 amino acids. In germline, CDR1 is GTSNPN, CDR2 SVGIG (reference sequence). V lost 5 bases and J lost 5; bases outside the gene matches: 6. CDR3 residues: CAWVGLAGDNEQFF. The CDR3 coding sequence is TGTGCCTGGGTGGGGCTAGCGGGAGACAATGAGCAGTTCTTC.

With respect to this clone: One junction end does not reproduce the germline sequence, and a read error may be involved. This chain links TRBV7-2 with TRBJ1-1, with 7 positions matching TRBD1. The length of the CDR3 is 12 residues. Looked up from germline, CDR1 is SGHTA and CDR2 is FQGNSA. CDR3 residues: CASSSGQVGFHF. CDR3 DNA: TGTGCCAGCAGCTCCGGACAGGTTGGTTTTCACTTT.

This clone appeared once. V gene TRBV5-8 combines with J gene TRBJ1-1, with 11 nucleotides matching TRBD1. The length of the CDR3 is 15 residues. Germline V lookup: CDR1 SGHTS, CDR2 YDEGEE. The trim removed 0 bases at V and 5 bases at J, leaving 3 bases unmatched. The CDR3 bases are TGTGCCAGCAGCTTGGCCGGACAGGGGGCGACTGAAGCTTTCTTT. Translation gives CASSLAGQGATEAFF.

V and J are TRBV19 and TRBJ2-6; D call uncertain. The CDR3 has 14 residues. V lost 5 bases and J 1 base, leaving 6 bases between the germline ends. Germline CDR1 and CDR2: LNHDA and SQIVND (reference sequence). The CDR3: CASSRTSGANVLTF. The DNA for the CDR3 is TGTGCCAGTAGTCGAACTTCTGGGGCCAACGTCCTGACTTTC.

The rearrangement joins TRBV13 to TRBJ2-7; D gene unclear. Trimming stripped 0 bases from V and 7 bases from J, with 4 bases between. Germline V CDR1 and CDR2: PRHDT, FYEKMQ (reference sequence). CDR3 length: 11 residues. The CDR3 is CASSLGEEQYF. The CDR3 DNA follows: TGTGCCAGCAGCTTAGGGGAGGAGCAGTACTTC. The whole variable domain, filled in from reference TRBV13 and TRBJ2-7, reads AAGVIQSPRHLIKEKRETATLKCYPIPRHDTVYWYQQGPGQDPQFLISFYEKMQSDKGSIPDRFSAQQFSDYHSELNMSSLELGDSALYFCASSLGEEQYFGPGTRLTVT.